This T cell receptor beta chain was found in a study of identical twins. Study conclusions and caveats: With monozygotic twins, out-of-frame TCR alpha sharing exceeded what models estimated.

Via MiXCR, TCRdb re-called the 5' RACE reads, giving one row per CDR3 protein. The sample shows some 500,000 distinct CDR3 sequences, 9% to 10% of them seen only once. On this clonotype itself: Antigen: not known.

The CDR3 consists of 12 residues. Per germline, CDR1 SGHAT and CDR2 FQNNGV. V lost 4 bases, J lost 11 bases, and 6 bases stayed unmatched. These same records also appear under a second study, on yellow fever vaccine responses in identical twins.

V usage is TRBV11-2 and J usage is TRBJ2-3, with 7 bases aligning to TRBD2. The clonotype comes from a woman aged 18-35 years in good health. Sequencing was performed on PBMCs. CDR3 coding DNA: TGTGCCAGCAGCTCAGTCGGGACTAAGCAGTATTTT. As protein: CASSSVGTKQYF. Looking up the rest from reference TRBV11-2 and TRBJ2-3 gives the full variable domain: EAGVAQSPRYKIIEKRQSVAFWCNPISGHATLYWYQQILGQGPKLLIQFQNNGVVDDSQLPKDRFSAERLKGVDSTLKIQPAKLEDSAVYLCASSSVGTKQYFGPGTRLTVL.